Ten or more counts support the clone carrying this T cell receptor (beta chain). The antigen remains undetermined. This CDR3 has 15 amino acids. V dropped 3 bases and J dropped 0 bases, with 13 bases sitting between them. Germline V gene sequence: CDR1 SGHDT, CDR2 YYEEEE. This specimen comes from a study of T cells after yellow fever vaccination. As for the study in general: Fractions of low cell number were prepared using SMART-Seq v4 Ultra Low Input. Whole-study findings and limits: CD4 and CD8 compartments shared a small share of clonotypes, likely from convergent recombination.

From the 5' RACE reads, TCRdb called clonotypes with MiXCR, one entry per CDR3 protein. Among 200,000 to 250,000 distinct CDR3 sequences, around 7% were seen once, and the ten largest hold about 0.9%. The clonotype comes from a man aged 30 to 45 who received the YFV17D yellow fever vaccine. The chain recombines TRBV5-6 with TRBJ2-7, with D tentatively TRBD2 (7 bases). This sample comprised CD4+ T cells sorted from PBMCs, obtained 15 days after the yellow fever booster vaccination. The CDR3 nucleotides are TGTGCCAGCAGCTCCCCGGGGGGCCTCTCCTACGAGCAGTACTTC. Translation gives CASSSPGGLSYEQYF.